This T cell receptor (beta chain) was retrieved from a study of T-cell memory formation after mild COVID-19. This clonotype was counted between two and nine times. The antigen is not known. Study results and limitations: Clones that contracted from day 15 to 85 were balanced CD4/CD8, while later expanders leaned CD4+. Memory from before infection featured some responding clones, which suggests cross-reactive memory joined.

The CDR3 runs to 16 residues. Germline V gene sequence: CDR1 SGHAT, CDR2 FQNNGV. V lost 5 bases and J lost 2, with 16 bases in between. TCRdb re-derived calls from the 5' RACE reads in MiXCR, one entry per CDR3 protein. Of approximately 390,000 distinct CDR3 sequences in the sample, roughly 15% are singletons; the top ten hold about a fifth. The clonotype comes from a man aged 18 to 29 who had mild COVID-19 (a few samples of this study predate the infection). Cell type and time point are not known. Sample: PBMCs or a T cell subset sorted from them (not recorded which). V usage is TRBV11-2 and J usage is TRBJ2-1; D may be TRBD2 (6 bases). CDR3 region: CASSGAGGVTYNEQFF. CDR3 bases: TGTGCCAGCAGCGGCGCTGGCGGGGTTACCTACAATGAGCAGTTCTTC.